This TCR beta chain came from a study of cytomegalovirus exposure and HLA in healthy donors (dated by TCRdb to 2015 to 2018). Study-level background: In an earlier analysis of several hundred of the donors, under 300 Gb of sequence data and some 100 million unique TCR beta sequences from about 179 million T cells were reported. An early release covering roughly 640 HLA-typed donors comprised roughly 300 gigabases of sequencing data and 85 million or so unique TCR sequences. Among the approximately 430 genotyped donors, 75% to 90% belonged to the genetic ancestry cluster associated with self-reported Caucasian donors. The study aimed to test whether signatures of past pathogen exposure could be identified by cataloging public T cell receptors. The study profiled the T cell repertoires of around 700 subjects by immunosequencing and related them to cytomegalovirus serostatus. A separate validation cohort of 100 to 150 different subjects was used in addition to the roughly 620-subject first cohort. To predict cytomegalovirus infection status, the study brought together high-throughput TCR immunosequencing, statistical association of individual TCRs with disease status, and machine learning. To study patterns of TCR occurrence, a later analysis re-analyzed previously published TCR beta repertoires from around 700 donors and added high-resolution HLA genotyping. Rather than using new phenotypic data, the later analysis identified candidate immune exposures from TCR beta sequences and from how often those sequences occurred across donors. An earlier analysis of roughly 600 of the donors used high-throughput TCR beta sequencing to judge whether each TCR beta V gene segment behaved as functional or pseudogenic. Donor age, sex, ethnicity and CMV serostatus were compiled alongside the repertoire data. A later genetic analysis took genome-wide SNP genotypes for 398 of the 666 donors and used that subset as a discovery cohort. Every repertoire in the discovery cohort had been generated on one and the same sequencing platform. Class I and class II HLA loci were covered by the typing at four-digit resolution. The number of typed donors differed by locus: about 620-640 for A, B, C, DRB1 and DQB1; approximately 520 for DQA1; around 610 for DPA1; and approximately 450 for DPB1. Several DR-DQ haplotypes were treated as single units for association and clustering because of strong linkage in the cohort. On average, roughly 250,000 unique TCR beta nucleotide sequences were sequenced per donor among a few hundred genotyped donors of the cohort, with around 19% of those sequences being non-productive. What the authors observed across the whole study: In a later genetic analysis, fewer N-insertions in productive TCRs were reported among donors in an Asian-associated ancestry cluster than the roughly 640-donor mean. HLA typing was unavailable for some donors at each locus, so association tests used only the typed subset. Most TCR sequences were observed very rarely across donors, whereas some public TCRs were present in many individuals. Presence/absence analyses assumed roughly uniform sequencing depth across donors, an assumption that may not hold. In a later genetic analysis, a missense DCLRE1C variant was associated with V-gene and J-gene trimming of TCR beta chains, and the association was replicated in an independent cohort. Some IMGT-functional V segments, including TRBV6-2 and TRBV6-3, could not be distinguished by the 87-base-pair reads and were therefore excluded. In a later analysis, TCR association rates were found to vary across HLA loci, with the most associated TCRs seen for DRB1 alleles and the fewest for HLA-C alleles. A further reported finding was that TCR beta sequences accurately predicted the HLA-A and HLA-B alleles for most subjects in the first cohort. CMV serostatus was the only immune exposure information available for the cohort. A later analysis found that most CMV-associated TCR beta chains appeared HLA-restricted, with HLA associations seemingly driven largely by CMV exposure. Specific HLA alleles were associated with 15,000 to 20,000 TCR beta sequences at a false discovery rate of 0.05 in a later analysis. A few of the identified cytomegalovirus-associated TCR beta chains were confirmed in vitro to be specific for cytomegalovirus antigens. A cluster of highly shared sequence variants was judged likely to represent a technical artifact of the sequencing pipeline. The cohort was sequenced for TCR beta chains only, and without alpha or paired-chain data the features that could be detected were limited. According to a later analysis, parvovirus B19, influenza, CMV and Epstein-Barr virus appeared linked to several top co-occurrence clusters. In a later analysis, HLA-associated TCR beta chains showed more clonal expansion and lower generation probabilities than non-associated chains that were equally common. When HLA alleles, especially DR and DQ, strongly co-occurred, attributing TCR associations to individual alleles was difficult. The classifier was reported to diagnose cytomegalovirus status with high specificity and sensitivity in both the original and validation cohorts. In an earlier analysis of around 500 of the donors, most TCR beta V segments appeared in productive rearrangements about 87% or about 30% of the time, broadly matching IMGT annotations. Because counts were too low, some 17 rarely observed V segments, including chromosome 9 orphons, were excluded from the earlier analysis of several hundred of the donors. Correlated functional status among segregating V segments might reflect linkage disequilibrium, but an unknown experimental factor could not be ruled out. A total of roughly 160 TCR beta chains were listed by the study as associated with cytomegalovirus. It was suggested by the authors that the approach could potentially be generalized to other disease states and immunological phenotypes.

Library preparation employed the immunoSEQ multiplex PCR assay. For the multiplex PCR, a mixture combining 60 forward primers for TCR Vbeta segments and 13 reverse primers for TCR Jbeta segments was used. The CDR3 region of rearranged TCR beta genes was amplified from genomic DNA by a multiplex PCR assay. The amplified TCR beta libraries were sequenced on the Illumina HiSeq System as 87-base-pair reads. On the authors' methods: A later analysis counted around 72 million unique TCR beta chains across the 550 to 750 repertoires, and around 12 million of these chains were shared by at least two donors. Raw reads were error-corrected and collapsed into unique sequences with a nearest-neighbor algorithm that merged closely related sequences to remove PCR and sequencing errors. V, D and J gene segments were assigned by aligning CDR3 sequences to IMGT reference sequences. For a sequence to be retained, a match of at least six nucleotides was required to both a V gene segment and a J gene segment. Rearrangements were classified as productive when the CDR3 lacked stop codons and remained in frame with V and J, and all other rearrangements were classified as non-productive. CDR3 was defined by IMGT convention, running from the second conserved V-encoded cysteine to the conserved J-encoded phenylalanine. The earlier analysis of about 610 of the donors excluded sequences that lacked an unambiguous match to a single V gene segment. An earlier analysis of approximately 590 of the donors called V segments functional above 56.7% productive rearrangements and segregating when the between-donor standard deviation exceeded 5%. A statistical classification framework was built to diagnose cytomegalovirus status from the catalog of TCR beta chain sequences. V and J gene assignment, in a later analysis, came from comparing TCR nucleotide sequences with IMGT/GENE-DB human TR gene sequences. Using the TCRdist pipeline, a later analysis assigned CDR3 sequences along with most-parsimonious VDJ recombination scenarios. A later analysis defined each TCR beta chain by its CDR3 amino acid sequence plus V-gene family, and excluded reads lacking a unique V-gene family. To address suspected cross-contamination and a sequencing artifact, a later analysis removed 550 to 750 highly shared, low-generation-probability nucleotide sequences. A later analysis calculated a clonal expansion index for each public chain from normalized within-repertoire ranks of inferred template counts. In a later analysis, generation probabilities were computed using a VDJ recombination model fitted to out-of-frame rearrangements, and the results were checked against IGoR. A later analysis scored TCR-TCR, TCR-HLA and TCR-CMV co-occurrence with hypergeometric tests, applying a repertoire-size bias correction to TCR pairs. To estimate false discovery rates, a later analysis permuted the HLA or CMV assignments 20 times. In a later analysis, co-occurring TCRs were grouped with DBSCAN, and TCRdist sequence similarity was added when clustering was performed within HLA-allele-positive subsets. Repertoires with fewer than 30,000 or more than 120,000 public chains were left out of co-occurrence clustering, as were a handful of repertoires with anomalous nucleotide sharing. This immuneACCESS table, as held by TCRdb, lists in-frame sequences with V and J called but not all clones. Of the missing ones, under half trace to an unresolved V gene in checked studies; the others have no known cause. V and J calls and clone size are those listed in that table; D and trimming were worked out from the DNA. Within this sample are about 180,000 clones, with over 75% of them counted one time only. The ten largest clones add up to around 2.4% of the sample.

The cohort consisted of 666 healthy bone marrow donors. All cohort members were sampled while nominally healthy, although unrecorded immune exposures were likely present. The donor tested CMV seronegative, placing the donor among the roughly 340 seronegative members of the cohort. Each donor provided a peripheral blood sample, and peripheral blood mononuclear cells were used for TCR beta sequencing. Genomic DNA extraction from the blood cell samples was performed with the Qiagen DNeasy Blood Extraction Kit. There are 15 amino acids in the CDR3, from cysteine to phenylalanine inclusive. Only the CDR3 part of the read is kept: 45 bases, read in frame from the first base. V has 2 bases trimmed and J has 3 bases trimmed; junction bases matching no gene number 6. The germline V gene (reference sequence) specifies PRHDT as CDR1 and FYEKMQ as CDR2. A note on this clone: Its antigen is not yet known. No clone much larger than this one lies a single base away; base qualities are absent.

The chain joins TRBV13 to TRBJ2-7, with 8 bases aligning to TRBD2. This receptor was obtained from a man in his 60s in good health and CMV-seronegative. The sequenced material came from PBMCs. The DNA sequence reads TGTGCCAGCAGCTTATTAGTTAGCGGGGTCTACGAGCAGTACTTC. It translates to CASSLLVSGVYEQYF.